Detailed here is one T cell receptor (beta chain). The data belong to a study of blood T cell repertoires in COVID-19. The CDR3 runs to 15 residues. The V gene lost 6 bases and the J gene lost 0 bases, with 13 bases spanning the gap. Germline assignment: CDR1 MRHNA and CDR2 SNTAGT. Authors' processing steps: Estimation of nucleated cell counts was performed using reference gene primer amplification. Assay: immunoSEQ multiplex PCR; the TCRdb copy retains only in-frame clones and omits some. V and J calls and clone size come straight from that table; D and trimming were deduced from the DNA. The repertoire has about 250,000 clones, 92% of them found once; the top ten carry 0.8% to 0.95%. Followed over time, Seattle patients had been enrolled while infection was active.

The chain employs TRBV6-4 and TRBJ2-3; weak D call: TRBD1 (7 bases). This receptor was obtained from a man aged 25-45 years with COVID-19, enrolled during active disease. Sequenced: peripheral blood. The CDR3 loop is CASSEQGTSTDTQYF. In DNA form, the CDR3 reads TGTGCCAGCAGCGAACAGGGGACTAGCACAGATACGCAGTATTTT.